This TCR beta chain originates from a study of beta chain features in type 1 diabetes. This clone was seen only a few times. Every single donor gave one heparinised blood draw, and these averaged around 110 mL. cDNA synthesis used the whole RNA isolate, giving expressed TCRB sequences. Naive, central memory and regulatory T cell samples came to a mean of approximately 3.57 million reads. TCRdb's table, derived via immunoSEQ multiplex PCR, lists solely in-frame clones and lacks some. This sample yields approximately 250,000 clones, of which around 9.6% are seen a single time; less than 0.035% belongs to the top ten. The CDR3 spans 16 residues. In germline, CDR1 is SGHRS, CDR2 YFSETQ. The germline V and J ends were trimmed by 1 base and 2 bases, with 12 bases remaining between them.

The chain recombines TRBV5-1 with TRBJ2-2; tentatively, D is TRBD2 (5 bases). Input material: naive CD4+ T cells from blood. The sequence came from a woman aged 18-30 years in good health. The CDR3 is CASSLLLDSNTGELFF. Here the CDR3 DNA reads TGCGCCAGCAGCTTGCTCCTGGACTCAAACACCGGGGAGCTGTTTTTT.